This T cell receptor beta chain comes out of a study of T cell responses to AZD1222 COVID-19 vaccine. The assay was immunoSEQ multiplex PCR, and TCRdb's table has in-frame clones only and misses some. The table shows 53,000 or so clones, with roughly 85% occurring only once. Whole-study findings and limits: Breadth and depth of Spike-specific TCRs rose after two AZD1222 doses.

Note on this clone: Its antigen is still unknown.

Germline lookup yields CDR1 LNHDA and CDR2 SQIVND (reference sequence). V was clipped by 3 bases and J by 4 bases; unmatched bases: 4. The CDR3 consists of 15 residues. The TCR comes from an adult who received the AZD1222 COVID-19 vaccine. The gene calls are TRBV19 and TRBJ2-1; 9 bases are shared with TRBD2. The sample consisted of peripheral blood, taken 28 days after the second AZD1222 dose. CDR3 in amino acids: CASSMAGGGYNEQFF. DNA for the CDR3: TGTGCCAGTAGTATGGCGGGAGGGGGGTACAATGAGCAGTTCTTC. Together with reference TRBV19 and TRBJ2-1, the CDR3 gives the full variable domain: DGGITQSPKYLFRKEGQNVTLSCEQNLNHDAMYWYRQDPGQGLRLIYYSQIVNDFQKGDIAEGYSVSREKKESFPLTVTSAQKNPTAFYLCASSMAGGGYNEQFFGPGTRLTVL.